The 20 T cell receptor beta chains below all came from one sample that was sequenced in a study of Graves' ophthalmopathy and Graves' hyperthyroidism. Amplified material comprised TCR beta CDR3 regions derived from RNA transcripts. The authors performed first-round RT-PCR with HTBI primers and then a second-round multiplex PCR. TCRdb reprocessed the multiplex PCR reads with MiXCR, giving one entry per CDR3 protein. The data show about 210,000 distinct CDR3 sequences, 25% to 35% seen once. Sequences were obtained from peripheral blood. The receptors here all came from a man between 50 and 59 years old with Graves' ophthalmopathy.

The chain couples TRBV20-1 to TRBJ2-5; 9 bases agree with TRBD1. This CDR3 region has 16 residues. The junction had 8 bases not matched to a gene; V was cut back by 2 bases and J by 1 base. Germline CDR1 is DFQATT and CDR2 is SNEGSKA (reference sequence). As DNA, the CDR3 is TGCAGTGCTAGACCTCCCCGGACAGGGGTCCAAGAGACCCAGTACTTC. It yields the protein CSARPPRTGVQETQYF.

This chain connects TRBV12-3 or TRBV12-4 to TRBJ2-6, with D possibly matching TRBD1 (6 bases). Trimming left V 8 bases short and J 2 bases short, with 10 bases between. This CDR3 is 14 amino acids long. CDR3 sequence reads: CASETGTGANVLTF. CDR3 in DNA: TGTGCCAGCGAAACAGGGACTGGGGCCAACGTCCTGACTTTC.

The gene calls are TRBV11-2 and TRBJ1-1, with 10 bases aligning to TRBD1. V lost 5 bases, J lost 7 bases, and 7 bases stayed unmatched. Germline CDR1 reads SGHAT; CDR2 reads FQNNGV. This CDR3 region has 14 residues. The DNA for the CDR3 is TGTGCCAGCAGCCCGGGACAGGGGCTTGATGAAGCTTTCTTT. Its translation is CASSPGQGLDEAFF.

This clonotype was counted many times. The J gene is TRBJ2-2, the V gene TRBV27; D not resolved. This CDR3 is 14 amino acids long. The germline V gene encodes CDR1 MNHEY and CDR2 SMNVEV (reference sequence). Trimming stripped 2 bases from V and 7 bases from J, with 11 bases between. In DNA, the CDR3 is TGTGCCAGCAGTTTAAAGGAGCTCGACGGGGAGCTGTTTTTT. Amino acid sequence: CASSLKELDGELFF.

V usage is TRBV12-3 or TRBV12-4 and J usage is TRBJ2-7; the match to TRBD2 covers 12 bases. CDR3 length: 16 amino acids. Unmatched junction bases numbered 6, after V lost 3 bases and J lost 3 bases. CDR3 in DNA: TGTGCCAGCAGTTTCAAGACTAGCGGGAGCGGCTACGAGCAGTACTTC. Amino acid sequence: CASSFKTSGSGYEQYF.

This clonotype was counted at least ten times. The chain employs TRBV28 and TRBJ2-7; TRBD2 might be the D (6 bases). The CDR3 length is 14 residues. V gave up 3 bases and J gave up 4 bases, with 13 bases separating them. Germline CDR1 is MDHEN and CDR2 is SYDVKM. The CDR3 loop is CASSFTGALYEQYF. The CDR3 region has the DNA TGTGCCAGCAGTTTTACGGGAGCTCTTTACGAGCAGTACTTC.

This clonotype appeared many times. The chain employs TRBV29-1 and TRBJ2-5; 7 bases are shared with TRBD1. The CDR3 length is 14 residues. Trimming cost V 4 bases and J 1 base; bases outside gene matches: 6. Germline CDR1 is SQVTM and CDR2 is ANQGSEA. CDR3 region: CSVAKGAVQETQYF. CDR3 nucleotide sequence: TGCAGCGTTGCCAAGGGGGCTGTCCAAGAGACCCAGTACTTC.

This chain uses TRBV12-3 or TRBV12-4 with TRBJ2-7; D might be TRBD2 (6 bases). The CDR3 length is 17 residues. V was trimmed by 7 bases and J by 1 base, leaving 23 bases between them. DNA for the CDR3: TGTGCCAGCACCCTCTACAACATCGCGGGACTGTCCTACGAGCAGTACTTC. Translating it yields CASTLYNIAGLSYEQYF.

The V and J genes are TRBV28 and TRBJ1-1; unclear D gene. The ends were cut back, 5 bases at V and 1 base at J, with 11 bases in the middle. This CDR3 has 14 amino acids. Germline-derived CDR1 and CDR2 are MDHEN and SYDVKM. CDR3 sequence: CASSRAGENTEAFF. CDR3 bases: TGTGCCAGCAGTCGCGCCGGGGAGAACACTGAAGCTTTCTTT.

There are many counts of this clonotype. The chain recombines TRBV12-3 or TRBV12-4 with TRBJ1-1, with 7 bases identical to TRBD1. The CDR3 is 13 amino acids. The V segment lost 1 base and the J segment 5 bases; nucleotides outside the gene matches: 1. The CDR3 loop reads CASSLDRGTEAFF. CDR3 nucleotides: TGTGCCAGCAGTTTAGACAGGGGTACTGAAGCTTTCTTT.

V is TRBV28 and J is TRBJ2-2; D is undetermined. Germline CDR1 MDHEN, CDR2 SYDVKM. The CDR3 loop spans 17 amino acids. Trimming stripped 1 base from V and 6 bases from J, with 18 bases between. This CDR3 reads CASSLSPRWYGAGELFF. DNA for the CDR3: TGTGCCAGCAGTTTATCCCCTAGGTGGTATGGCGCCGGGGAGCTGTTTTTT.

This clonotype was found many times. J is TRBJ1-5 and V is TRBV24-1; no clear D gene. Germline V gives CDR1 KGHDR, CDR2 SFDVKD. Trimming removed 2 bases from V and 7 bases from J, with 11 bases in between. This CDR3 region has 14 residues. CDR3 amino acids: CATSDSLPGQPQHF. CDR3 in DNA: TGTGCCACCAGTGATTCCCTCCCCGGCCAGCCCCAGCATTTT.

The gene calls are TRBV11-2 and TRBJ2-5, with no clear D. The germline V gene encodes CDR1 SGHAT and CDR2 FQNNGV. Trimming removed 8 bases at V and 3 bases at J, with 28 bases between. The CDR3 length is 18 residues. The CDR3 sequence: CASSPPTVASPPKETQYF. The CDR3 DNA reads as TGTGCCAGCTCACCACCTACCGTGGCGTCTCCACCCAAAGAGACCCAGTACTTC.

This clonotype occurred many times. The chain has TRBV10-3 and TRBJ2-2; D might be TRBD1 (6 bases). With 5 bases removed from V and 1 base from J, the gap between germline ends came to 8 bases. CDR3 size: 14 residues. Per the germline V gene, CDR1 is ENHRY and CDR2 is SYGVKD. The CDR3 sequence is CAISYRENTGELFF. In nucleotides, the CDR3 is TGTGCCATCAGTTACAGGGAGAACACCGGGGAGCTGTTTTTT.

The table lists this clonotype with many counts. In nucleotides, the CDR3 is TGTGCCATCATCGACGGAGACATGAACACTGAAGCTTTCTTT. It yields the protein CAIIDGDMNTEAFF. The V and J genes are TRBV10-3 and TRBJ1-1, with unresolved D. This CDR3 region has 14 residues. In germline, CDR1 is ENHRY, CDR2 SYGVKD. The germline V and J ends were trimmed by 7 bases and 0 bases, with 12 bases remaining between them.

This clonotype was detected many times. The rearrangement joins TRBV29-1 to TRBJ2-7; D gene ambiguous. The CDR3 is 11 amino acids. CDR1 SQVTM and CDR2 ANQGSEA come from the germline V gene. The V and J ends lost 7 bases and 6 bases respectively, with 13 bases between them. This CDR3 reads CSGGSNGEQYF. In DNA, the CDR3 is TGCAGCGGAGGAAGTAACGGCGAGCAGTACTTC.

The CDR3: CSAGQSGNEQYF. CDR3 coding DNA: TGCAGTGCTGGACAGTCAGGCAACGAGCAGTACTTC. The genes are TRBV20-1 and TRBJ2-7, with TRBD1 as a possible D gene (6 bases). CDR1 is DFQATT, CDR2 SNEGSKA, per germline (reference sequence). With 5 bases removed from V and 5 bases from J, the gap between germline ends came to 13 bases. The CDR3 has 12 residues.

This clonotype showed up many times. The chain employs TRBV5-5 and TRBJ2-7; D may correspond to TRBD1 or TRBD2 (6 bases each). V was cut by 4 bases and J by 4 bases, with 15 bases left in between. The CDR3 spans 14 residues. Germline V gene lookup returns CDR1 SGHKS and CDR2 YYEKEE (reference sequence). The DNA for the CDR3 is TGTGCCAGCAGCCGCTTCGGGGGCGAATACGAGCAGTACTTC. It codes for CASSRFGGEYEQYF.

The table lists this clonotype with many counts. V gene TRBV29-1 combines with J gene TRBJ2-7; TRBD2 agrees at 7 bases. The CDR3 loop spans 16 amino acids. Per the germline V gene, CDR1 is SQVTM and CDR2 is ANQGSEA. V lost 1 base and J lost 2; bases outside the gene matches: 11. The CDR3 region is CSVEVPTSRPTYEQYF. DNA for the CDR3: TGCAGCGTTGAAGTCCCGACTAGCCGGCCAACCTACGAGCAGTACTTC.

The sample holds many counts of this clonotype. Here the CDR3 omits its conserved ending phenylalanine or tryptophan, so a read error is the likely source. The rearrangement uses TRBV12-3 or TRBV12-4 and TRBJ2-7; TRBD2 might be the D (5 bases). The CDR3 covers 13 residues. V was shortened by 1 base and J by 3 bases, with 7 bases between the two germline ends. CDR3 residues: CASSLGGIYEQYL. The CDR3 DNA follows: TGTGCCAGCAGTTTAGGAGGGATCTACGAGCAGTACCTC.